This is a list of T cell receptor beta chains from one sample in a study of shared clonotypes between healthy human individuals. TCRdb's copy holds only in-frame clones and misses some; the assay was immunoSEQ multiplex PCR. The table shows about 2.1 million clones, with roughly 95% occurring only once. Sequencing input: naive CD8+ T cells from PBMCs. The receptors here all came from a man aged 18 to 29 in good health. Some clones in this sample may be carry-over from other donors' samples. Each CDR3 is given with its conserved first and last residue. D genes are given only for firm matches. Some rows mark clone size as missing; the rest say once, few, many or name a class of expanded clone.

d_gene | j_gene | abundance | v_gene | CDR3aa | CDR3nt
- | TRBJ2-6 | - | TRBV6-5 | CASSYRSSGANVLTF | TGTGCCAGCAGTTACCGGTCCTCTGGGGCCAACGTCCTGACTTTC
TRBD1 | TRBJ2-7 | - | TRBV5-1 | CASSRDRSYEQYF | TGCGCCAGCAGCCGGGACAGGTCCTACGAGCAGTACTTC
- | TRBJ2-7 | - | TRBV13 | CASSPPQTTRRQYF | TGTGCCAGCAGCCCCCCCCAGACTACGAGGAGGCAGTACTTC
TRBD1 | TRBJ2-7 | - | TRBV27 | CASSYTGGSYEQYF | TGTGCCAGCAGTTACACAGGGGGTTCCTACGAGCAGTACTTC
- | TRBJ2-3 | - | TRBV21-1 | CASSKDPSGRAGDTQYF | TGTGCCAGCAGCAAAGATCCATCGGGTAGGGCCGGAGATACGCAGTATTTT
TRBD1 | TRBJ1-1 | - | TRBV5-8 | CASSLRQGNTEAFF | TGTGCCAGCAGCCTGCGACAGGGAAACACTGAAGCTTTCTTT
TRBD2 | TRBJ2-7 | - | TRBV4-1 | CASSQVAGSYEQYF | TGCGCCAGCAGCCAAGTAGCGGGTTCCTACGAGCAGTACTTC
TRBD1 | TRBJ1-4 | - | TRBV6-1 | CASTQGIREKLFF | TGTGCCAGCACACAGGGGATTCGTGAAAAACTGTTTTTT
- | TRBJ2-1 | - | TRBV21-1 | CATREGLAGSNEQFF | TGTGCCACCCGGGAGGGACTAGCAGGATCCAATGAGCAGTTCTTC
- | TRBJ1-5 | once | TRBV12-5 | CASGLVRFRQKRYQPQHF | TGTGCTAGTGGTTTGGTACGATTTAGGCAGAAAAGGTATCAGCCCCAGCATTTT
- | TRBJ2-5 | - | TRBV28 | CASTEFITRAETQYF | TGTGCCAGCACCGAATTTATAACTCGCGCGGAGACCCAGTACTTC
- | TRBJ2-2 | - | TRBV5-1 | CASSKSQGGTGELFF | TGCGCCAGCTCCAAGTCACAGGGCGGCACCGGGGAGCTGTTTTTT
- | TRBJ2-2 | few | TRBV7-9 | CASSLIDFAGELFF | TGTGCCAGCAGCTTAATTGATTTTGCCGGGGAGCTGTTTTTT
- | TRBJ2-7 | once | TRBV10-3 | CAISDGGPPYEQYF | TGTGCCATCAGTGACGGCGGACCACCCTACGAGCAGTACTTC
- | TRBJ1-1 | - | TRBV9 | CASSPAGQLNTEAFF | TGTGCCAGCAGCCCAGCCGGACAGCTTAACACTGAAGCTTTCTTT
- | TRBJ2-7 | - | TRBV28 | CASSLLGGNSYEQYF | TGTGCCAGCAGTTTACTAGGCGGAAACTCCTACGAGCAGTACTTC
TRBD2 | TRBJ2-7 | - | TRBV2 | CASTSSPLSSGSSYEQYF | TGTGCCAGCACCTCAAGCCCCCTTTCTAGCGGGAGCTCCTACGAGCAGTACTTC
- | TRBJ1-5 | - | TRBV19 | CASSTRGPNQPQHF | TGTGCCAGTAGTACCCGGGGGCCCAATCAGCCCCAGCATTTT
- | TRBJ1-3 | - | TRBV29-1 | CSVWASSGNTIYF | TGCAGCGTTTGGGCCAGCTCTGGAAACACCATATATTTT
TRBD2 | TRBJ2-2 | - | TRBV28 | CASSFLRLAGDTGELFF | TGTGCCAGCAGTTTTCTCAGACTAGCGGGAGACACCGGGGAGCTGTTTTTT
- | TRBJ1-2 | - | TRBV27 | CASSFRAGNYGYTF | TGTGCCAGCAGTTTTCGGGCCGGCAACTATGGCTACACCTTC
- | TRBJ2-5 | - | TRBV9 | CASSPGLALETQYF | TGTGCCAGCAGCCCGGGACTTGCCTTAGAGACCCAGTACTTC
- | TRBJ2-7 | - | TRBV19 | CASSIAIGYEQYF | TGTGCCAGTAGTATAGCCATTGGCTACGAGCAGTACTTC
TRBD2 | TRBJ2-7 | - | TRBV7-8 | CASSFGIAGGTYEQYF | TGTGCCAGCAGCTTTGGGATAGCGGGAGGTACCTACGAGCAGTACTTC
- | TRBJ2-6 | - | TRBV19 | CASAGPGVSGANVLTF | TGTGCCAGTGCGGGTCCTGGGGTCTCTGGGGCCAACGTCCTGACTTTC
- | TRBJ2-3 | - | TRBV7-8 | CASSLGFPDTQYF | TGTGCCAGCAGCTTAGGTTTTCCAGATACGCAGTATTTT
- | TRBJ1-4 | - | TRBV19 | CASSIGGTNEKLFF | TGTGCCAGTAGTATTGGAGGAACTAATGAAAAACTGTTTTTT
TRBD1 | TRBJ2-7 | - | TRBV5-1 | CASSYGTAYEQYF | TGCGCCAGCAGCTATGGGACAGCATACGAGCAGTACTTC
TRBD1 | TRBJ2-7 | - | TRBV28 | CASSFPAQGAYEQYF | TGTGCCAGCAGTTTCCCCGCGCAGGGGGCCTACGAGCAGTACTTC
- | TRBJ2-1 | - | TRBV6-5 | CASRPDSFSYNEQFF | TGTGCCAGCCGGCCGGACAGTTTCTCCTACAATGAGCAGTTCTTC
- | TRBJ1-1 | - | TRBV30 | CAWSVSVNTEAFF | TGTGCCTGGAGTGTATCAGTCAACACTGAAGCTTTCTTT